These T cell receptor beta chains were read from a single sample in a study of neurological immune-mediated disorders. TCRdb re-called the 5' RACE reads with MiXCR, one entry per CDR3 protein. This sample yields tens of thousands of distinct CDR3 sequences, of which around 3.3% are seen a single time; over 12% belongs to the top ten. Sequences were obtained from PBMCs. These TCRs come from a woman between 45 and 60 years old with multiple sclerosis. Both conserved end residues are part of each CDR3. A D gene is named only where the DNA matches it firmly. Clone size is stated in some rows and not others, as once, few, many or a class when expanded.

D gene	J gene	clone size	V gene	CDR3 protein	CDR3 DNA
.	TRBJ1-1	few	TRBV5-1	CASSLSGAANTEAFF	TGCGCCAGCAGCTTGTCCGGGGCGGCGAACACTGAAGCTTTCTTT
.	TRBJ2-3	many	TRBV5-1	CASSLLGPWSTDTQYF	TGCGCCAGCAGCTTGCTGGGACCATGGAGCACAGATACGCAGTATTTT
.	TRBJ2-1	many	TRBV7-2	CASSLRGPSANSYNEQFF	TGTGCCAGCAGCTTACGTGGACCTAGCGCGAACTCCTACAATGAGCAGTTCTTC
.	TRBJ2-5	many	TRBV5-1	CASSFGVEETQYF	TGCGCCAGCAGCTTTGGGGTGGAAGAGACCCAGTACTTC
TRBD1	TRBJ1-2	many	TRBV5-1	CASSLVQTTGTGFGYGYTF	TGCGCCAGCAGCTTGGTACAAACGACCGGGACAGGGTTCGGCTATGGCTACACCTTC
.	TRBJ1-4	.	TRBV10-1	CASSEREKLFF	TGCGCCAGCAGTGAACGGGAAAAACTGTTTTTT
TRBD2	TRBJ2-2	many	TRBV20-1	CSAIRAGGNTGELFF	TGCAGTGCTATCAGGGCGGGGGGGAACACCGGGGAGCTGTTTTTT
TRBD1	TRBJ1-6	many	TRBV10-3	CAIRPGTGLYNSPLHF	TGTGCCATCAGACCCGGGACAGGGTTGTATAATTCACCCCTCCACTTT
TRBD1	TRBJ2-5	many	TRBV10-3	CAISAGQPLQETQYF	TGTGCCATCAGTGCGGGACAGCCACTCCAAGAGACCCAGTACTTC
TRBD1	TRBJ2-5	many	TRBV20-1	CSARFRQGAETQYF	TGCAGTGCTAGATTCCGACAGGGGGCCGAGACCCAGTACTTC
.	TRBJ1-3	many	TRBV20-1	CSARDSRSPGNTIYF	TGCAGTGCTAGAGATTCCAGGTCCCCTGGAAACACCATATATTTT
.	TRBJ2-1	many	TRBV27	CASSSLSGYNEQFF	TGTGCCAGCAGTTCCCTTAGCGGATACAATGAGCAGTTCTTC
TRBD1	TRBJ1-5	many	TRBV12-3/TRBV12-4	CASSPWDSGNQPQHF	TGTGCCAGCAGTCCGTGGGACAGCGGCAATCAGCCCCAGCATTTT
TRBD1	TRBJ1-2	many	TRBV12-3/TRBV12-4	CASRLLGQGNYGYTF	TGTGCCAGCAGACTGCTGGGACAGGGAAACTATGGCTACACCTTC
.	TRBJ1-1	many	TRBV27	CASSFQGGNTEAFF	TGTGCCAGCAGTTTCCAGGGAGGGAACACTGAAGCTTTCTTT
TRBD1	TRBJ2-2	many	TRBV6-6	CASTQGARTGELFF	TGTGCCAGCACCCAGGGGGCGCGGACCGGGGAGCTGTTTTTT
.	TRBJ2-5	many	TRBV18	CASSPWVVDKETQYF	TGTGCCAGCTCACCCTGGGTAGTGGACAAGGAGACCCAGTACTTC
TRBD1	TRBJ1-1	many	TRBV27	CASTPRTGTNTEAFF	TGTGCCAGCACCCCTAGGACAGGGACGAACACTGAAGCTTTCTTT
.	TRBJ1-2	many	TRBV18	CASSPQGQFGYTF	TGTGCCAGCTCACCACAAGGACAGTTCGGCTACACCTTC
.	TRBJ2-3	many	TRBV20-1	CSARVGSTADTQYF	TGCAGTGCTAGGGTCGGGAGTACAGCAGATACGCAGTATTTT
.	TRBJ2-3	many	TRBV5-1	CASSPGISDTQYF	TGCGCCAGCAGCCCCGGGATTTCAGATACGCAGTATTTT
.	TRBJ2-7	many	TRBV18	CASSPSDISYEQYF	TGTGCCAGCTCACCGTCCGACATCTCCTACGAGCAGTACTTC
TRBD1	TRBJ1-1	many	TRBV5-1	CASSLRTGNTEAFF	TGCGCCAGCAGCTTAAGGACAGGAAACACTGAAGCTTTCTTT
TRBD1	TRBJ1-1	many	TRBV7-9	CASSTSGTAASEAFF	TGTGCCAGCAGCACCTCCGGGACAGCCGCAAGTGAAGCTTTCTTT
TRBD1	TRBJ2-7	many	TRBV5-1	CASSWYGTGYEQYF	TGCGCCAGCAGCTGGTACGGGACAGGCTACGAGCAGTACTTC
.	TRBJ1-6	many	TRBV7-9	CASSHPRGREANSPLHF	TGTGCCAGCAGCCATCCACGGGGGCGGGAGGCGAATTCACCCCTCCACTTT
.	TRBJ1-6	many	TRBV9	CASSGAGRLSNSPLHF	TGTGCCAGCAGCGGGGCCGGGCGGTTGTCAAATTCACCCCTCCACTTT
TRBD1	TRBJ1-2	many	TRBV20-1	CSARGPADRGGGYTF	TGCAGTGCTAGAGGTCCGGCGGACAGGGGTGGTGGCTACACCTTC
.	TRBJ1-1	many	TRBV5-1	CASRAGNQGEAFF	TGCGCCAGCAGAGCCGGAAATCAGGGTGAAGCTTTCTTT
.	TRBJ2-2	many	TRBV5-1	CASSFEGNTGELFF	TGCGCCAGCAGCTTTGAGGGCAACACCGGGGAGCTGTTTTTT
.	TRBJ1-2	many	TRBV5-1	CASSQGTLGNGYTF	TGCGCCAGCAGCCAAGGTACTCTAGGAAATGGCTACACCTTC
TRBD2	TRBJ2-1	many	TRBV20-1	CSANPQAGGSYNEQFF	TGCAGTGCTAACCCGCAAGCGGGGGGCTCCTACAATGAGCAGTTCTTC
.	TRBJ1-1	many	TRBV3-1	CASMTGGNTEAFF	TGTGCCAGCATGACAGGAGGGAACACTGAAGCTTTCTTT
.	TRBJ2-1	many	TRBV5-5	CASSLVPGAGNNEQFF	TGTGCCAGCAGCTTGGTGCCCGGGGCAGGCAACAATGAGCAGTTCTTC
.	TRBJ2-7	many	TRBV6-6	CASSYNREPYEQYF	TGTGCCAGCAGTTACAACAGGGAACCCTACGAGCAGTACTTC
.	TRBJ2-1	few	TRBV11-2	CASSSNFIGSEQFF	TGTGCCAGCAGCTCGAACTTTATAGGGAGTGAGCAGTTCTTC
TRBD2	TRBJ2-1	.	TRBV20-1	CSARDTRLAGDPWSYNEQFF	TGCAGTGCTAGAGATACGAGACTGGCGGGAGACCCGTGGTCCTACAATGAGCAGTTCTTC
.	TRBJ1-2	many	TRBV7-2	CASSLWPGRDYGYTF	TGTGCCAGCAGCTTATGGCCAGGGCGAGACTATGGCTACACCTTC
.	TRBJ2-3	few	TRBV6-4	CASSGGRVTDTQYF	TGTGCCAGCAGTGGAGGACGGGTGACAGATACGCAGTATTTT
.	TRBJ2-5	many	TRBV11-2	CASSPLAGRETQYF	TGTGCCAGCAGCCCCTTGGCGGGGCGAGAGACCCAGTACTTC
.	TRBJ2-1	many	TRBV2	CASGLAPGNEQFF	TGTGCCAGCGGACTTGCTCCAGGAAATGAGCAGTTCTTC
.	TRBJ2-7	many	TRBV10-2	CASRGTDTYEQYF	TGCGCCAGCAGAGGGACGGATACCTACGAGCAGTACTTC
.	TRBJ2-5	many	TRBV12-3/TRBV12-4	CASSLLAEETQYF	TGTGCCAGCAGTTTATTGGCAGAAGAGACCCAGTACTTC
.	TRBJ2-1	many	TRBV20-1	CSAQWRSSYNEQFF	TGCAGTGCCCAGTGGAGAAGCTCCTACAATGAGCAGTTCTTC
.	TRBJ2-3	many	TRBV7-2	CASSLDLDTQYF	TGTGCCAGCAGCTTAGATCTAGATACGCAGTATTTT
.	TRBJ1-1	many	TRBV7-8	CASSLVPGLEAFF	TGTGCCAGCAGCTTAGTCCCAGGGCTGGAAGCTTTCTTT
.	TRBJ2-2	few	TRBV20-1	CSAAPGAGTGELFF	TGCAGTGCCGCGCCCGGAGCTGGCACCGGGGAGCTGTTTTTT
.	TRBJ2-5	many	TRBV29-1	CSARIGETQYF	TGCAGCGCGAGGATCGGGGAGACCCAGTACTTC
TRBD2	TRBJ2-7	many	TRBV28	CASTKWREGPLYEQYF	TGTGCCAGCACCAAGTGGCGGGAGGGTCCTCTCTACGAGCAGTACTTC
.	TRBJ2-1	many	TRBV5-1	CASSFTGEVEQFF	TGCGCCAGCAGCTTCACAGGTGAGGTTGAGCAGTTCTTC
.	TRBJ2-2	many	TRBV5-1	CASSLSSGRTGELFF	TGCGCCAGCAGCTTGTCTTCAGGGCGGACCGGGGAGCTGTTTTTT
.	TRBJ1-1	many	TRBV19	CASHEGLWTEAFF	TGTGCCAGTCACGAGGGACTCTGGACTGAAGCTTTCTTT